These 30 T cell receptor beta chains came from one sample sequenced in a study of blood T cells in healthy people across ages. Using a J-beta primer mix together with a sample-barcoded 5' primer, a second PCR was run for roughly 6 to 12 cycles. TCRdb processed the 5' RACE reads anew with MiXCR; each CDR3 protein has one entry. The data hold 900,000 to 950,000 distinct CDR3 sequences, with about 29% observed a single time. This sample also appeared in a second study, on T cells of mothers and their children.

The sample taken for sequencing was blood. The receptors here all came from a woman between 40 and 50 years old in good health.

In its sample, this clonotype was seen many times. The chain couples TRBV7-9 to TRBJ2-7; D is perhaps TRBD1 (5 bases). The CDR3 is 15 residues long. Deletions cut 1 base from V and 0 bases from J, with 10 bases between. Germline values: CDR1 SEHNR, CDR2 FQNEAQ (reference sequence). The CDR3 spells CASSLGQPSSYEQYF. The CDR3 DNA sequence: TGTGCCAGCAGCTTAGGACAGCCGAGCTCCTACGAGCAGTACTTC.

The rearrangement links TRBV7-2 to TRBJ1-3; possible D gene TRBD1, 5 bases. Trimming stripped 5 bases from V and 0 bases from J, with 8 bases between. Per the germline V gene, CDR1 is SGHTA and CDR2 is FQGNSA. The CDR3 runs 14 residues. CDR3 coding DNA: TGTGCCAGCAGCCGACAGTACTCTGGAAACACCATATATTTT. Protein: CASSRQYSGNTIYF.

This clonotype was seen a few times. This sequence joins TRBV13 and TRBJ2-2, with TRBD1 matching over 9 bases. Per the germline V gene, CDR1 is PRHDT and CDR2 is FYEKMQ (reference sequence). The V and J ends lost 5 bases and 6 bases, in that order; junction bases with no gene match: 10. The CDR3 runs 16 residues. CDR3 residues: CASSTPGQGLSGELFF. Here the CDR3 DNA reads TGTGCCAGCAGCACACCGGGACAGGGTCTCTCCGGGGAGCTGTTTTTT.

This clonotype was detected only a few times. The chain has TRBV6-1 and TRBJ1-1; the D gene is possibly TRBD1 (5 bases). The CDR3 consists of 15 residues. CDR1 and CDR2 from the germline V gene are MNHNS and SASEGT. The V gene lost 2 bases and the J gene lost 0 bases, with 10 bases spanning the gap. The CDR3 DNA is TGTGCCAGCAGTGAACTGTGGGGCATGAACACTGAAGCTTTCTTT. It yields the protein CASSELWGMNTEAFF.

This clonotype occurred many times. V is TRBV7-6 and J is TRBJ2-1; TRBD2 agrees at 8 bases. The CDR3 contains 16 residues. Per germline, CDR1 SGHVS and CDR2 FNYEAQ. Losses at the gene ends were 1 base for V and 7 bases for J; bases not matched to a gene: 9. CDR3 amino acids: CASSLESFLAGNEQFF. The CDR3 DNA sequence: TGTGCCAGCAGCTTAGAGAGTTTTTTAGCGGGGAATGAGCAGTTCTTC.

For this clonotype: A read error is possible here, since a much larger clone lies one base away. CDR3 DNA: TGTGCCAGCAGCGCAATGGGGACAGGGTCAGCAGATAAGCAGTTCTTC. Amino acid sequence: CASSAMGTGSADKQFF. This chain connects TRBV9 to TRBJ2-1, with 9 bases identical to TRBD1. The CDR3 is made up of 16 amino acids. Per germline, CDR1 SGDLS and CDR2 YYNGEE. The ends lost 3 bases at V and 11 bases at J; junction bases unmatched: 15. The full variable domain, completed using reference TRBV9 and TRBJ2-1, is DSGVTQTPKHLITATGQRVTLRCSPRSGDLSVYWYQQSLDQGLQFLIQYYNGEERAKGNILERFSAQQFPDLHSELNLSSLELGDSALYFCASSAMGTGSADKQFFGPGTRLTVL.

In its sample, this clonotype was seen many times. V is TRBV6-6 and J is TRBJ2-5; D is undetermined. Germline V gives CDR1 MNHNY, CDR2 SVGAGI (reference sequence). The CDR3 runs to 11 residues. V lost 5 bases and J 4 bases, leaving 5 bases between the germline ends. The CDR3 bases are TGTGCCAGCAGTGAAACAGAGACCCAGTACTTC. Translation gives CASSETETQYF.

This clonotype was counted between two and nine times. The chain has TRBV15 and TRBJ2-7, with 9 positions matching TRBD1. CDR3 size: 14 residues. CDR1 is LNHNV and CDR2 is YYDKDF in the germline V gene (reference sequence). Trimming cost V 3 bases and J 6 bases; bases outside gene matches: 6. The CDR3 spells CATSRDRGGGEQYF. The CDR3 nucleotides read TGTGCCACCAGCAGGGACAGGGGAGGAGGCGAGCAGTACTTC.

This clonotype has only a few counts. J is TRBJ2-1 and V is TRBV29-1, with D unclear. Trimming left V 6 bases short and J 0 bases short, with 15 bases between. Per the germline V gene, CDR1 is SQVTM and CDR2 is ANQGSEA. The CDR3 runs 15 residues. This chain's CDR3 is CSVDGPRASYNEQFF. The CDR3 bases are TGCAGCGTAGATGGCCCCCGGGCCTCCTACAATGAGCAGTTCTTC.

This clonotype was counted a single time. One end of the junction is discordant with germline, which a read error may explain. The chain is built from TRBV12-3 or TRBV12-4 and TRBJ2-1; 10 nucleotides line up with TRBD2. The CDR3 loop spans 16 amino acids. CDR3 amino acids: CASSGMGLAINNERFF. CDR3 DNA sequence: TGTGCCAGCAGTGGGATGGGACTAGCGATAAACAATGAGCGGTTCTTC.

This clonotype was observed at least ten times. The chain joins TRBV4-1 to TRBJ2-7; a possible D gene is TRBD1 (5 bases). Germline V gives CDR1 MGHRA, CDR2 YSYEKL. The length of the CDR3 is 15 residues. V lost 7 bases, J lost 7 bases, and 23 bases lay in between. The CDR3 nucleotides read TGCGCCAGCAACCCTTTCCAGGGATATTCGGGTGAGCAGTACTTC. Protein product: CASNPFQGYSGEQYF.

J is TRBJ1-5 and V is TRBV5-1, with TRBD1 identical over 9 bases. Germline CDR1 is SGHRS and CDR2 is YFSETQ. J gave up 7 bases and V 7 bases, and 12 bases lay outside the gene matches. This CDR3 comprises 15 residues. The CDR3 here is CASRYTTGGGQPQHF. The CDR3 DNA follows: TGCGCCAGCCGATACACCACAGGGGGCGGGCAGCCCCAGCATTTT.

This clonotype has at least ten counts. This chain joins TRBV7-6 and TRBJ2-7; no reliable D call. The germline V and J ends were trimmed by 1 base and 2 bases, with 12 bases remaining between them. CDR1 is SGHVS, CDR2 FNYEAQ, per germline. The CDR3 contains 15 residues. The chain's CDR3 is CASSLVGRSTYEQYF. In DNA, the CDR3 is TGTGCCAGCAGCTTAGTCGGCAGGTCTACCTACGAGCAGTACTTC.

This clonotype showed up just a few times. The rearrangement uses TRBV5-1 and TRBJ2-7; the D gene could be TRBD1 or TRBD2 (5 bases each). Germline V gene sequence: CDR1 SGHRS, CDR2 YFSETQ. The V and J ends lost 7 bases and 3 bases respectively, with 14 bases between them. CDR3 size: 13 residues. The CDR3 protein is CASGWDGDYEQYF. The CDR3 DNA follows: TGCGCCAGCGGCTGGGACGGAGACTACGAGCAGTACTTC.

CDR3 in amino acids: CASSLQAGETQFF. In DNA, the CDR3 is TGTGCCAGCAGCTTGCAGGCGGGAGAGACCCAGTTCTTC. This rearrangement joins TRBV5-5 to TRBJ2-1; 7 nucleotides match TRBD2. The length of the CDR3 is 13 residues. V lost 1 base to trimming and J lost 13 bases; unmatched junction nucleotides: 8. Looked up from germline, CDR1 is SGHKS and CDR2 is YYEKEE (reference sequence).

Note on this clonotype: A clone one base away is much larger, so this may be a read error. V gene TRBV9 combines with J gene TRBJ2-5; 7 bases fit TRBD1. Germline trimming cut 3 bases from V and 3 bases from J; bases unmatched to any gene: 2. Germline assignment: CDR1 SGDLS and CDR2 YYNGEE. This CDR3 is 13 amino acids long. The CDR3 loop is CASSADREETQYF. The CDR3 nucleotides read TGTGCCAGCAGCGCCGACAGGGAAGAGACCCAGTACTTC. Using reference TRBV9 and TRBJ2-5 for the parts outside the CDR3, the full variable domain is DSGVTQTPKHLITATGQRVTLRCSPRSGDLSVYWYQQSLDQGLQFLIQYYNGEERAKGNILERFSAQQFPDLHSELNLSSLELGDSALYFCASSADREETQYFGPGTRLLVL.

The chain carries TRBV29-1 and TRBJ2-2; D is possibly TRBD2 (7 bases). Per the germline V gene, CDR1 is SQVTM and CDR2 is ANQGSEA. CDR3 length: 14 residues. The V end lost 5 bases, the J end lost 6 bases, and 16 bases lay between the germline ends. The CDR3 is CSVSGRGGAGELFF. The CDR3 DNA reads TGCAGCGTTTCCGGCAGGGGAGGGGCCGGGGAGCTGTTTTTT.

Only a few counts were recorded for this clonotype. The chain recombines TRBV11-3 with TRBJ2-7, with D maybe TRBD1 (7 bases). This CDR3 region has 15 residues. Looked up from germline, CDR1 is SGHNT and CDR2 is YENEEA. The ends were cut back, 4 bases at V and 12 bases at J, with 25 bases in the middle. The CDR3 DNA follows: TGTGCCAGCAGCTCGACCCGGGGGACAGCTACGAAGCGGTACTTC. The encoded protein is CASSSTRGTATKRYF.

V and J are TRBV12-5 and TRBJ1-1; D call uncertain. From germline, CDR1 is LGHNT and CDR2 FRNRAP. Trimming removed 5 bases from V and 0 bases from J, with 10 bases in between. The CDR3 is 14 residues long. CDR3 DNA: TGTGCTAGTGGTCCCCTTTTCATGAACACTGAAGCTTTCTTT. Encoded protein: CASGPLFMNTEAFF.

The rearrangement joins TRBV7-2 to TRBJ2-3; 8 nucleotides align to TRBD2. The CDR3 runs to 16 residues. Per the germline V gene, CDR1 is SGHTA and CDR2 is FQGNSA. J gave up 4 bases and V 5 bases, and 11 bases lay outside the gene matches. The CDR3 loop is CASSRRGGAGADTQYF. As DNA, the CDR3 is TGTGCCAGCAGCCGCCGGGGGGGGGCGGGGGCAGATACGCAGTATTTT. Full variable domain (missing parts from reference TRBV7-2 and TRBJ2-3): GAGVSQSPSNKVTEKGKDVELRCDPISGHTALYWYRQSLGQGLEFLIYFQGNSAPDKSGLPSDRFSAERTGGSVSTLTIQRTQQEDSAVYLCASSRRGGAGADTQYFGPGTRLTVL.

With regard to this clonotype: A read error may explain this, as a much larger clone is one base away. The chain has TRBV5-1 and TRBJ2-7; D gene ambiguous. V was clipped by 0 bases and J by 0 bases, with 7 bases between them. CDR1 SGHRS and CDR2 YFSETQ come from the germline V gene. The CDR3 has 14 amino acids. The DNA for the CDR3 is TGCGCCAGCAGCTTGGCTGGGATCTCCTACGAGCAGTACGTC. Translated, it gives CASSLAGISYEQYV.

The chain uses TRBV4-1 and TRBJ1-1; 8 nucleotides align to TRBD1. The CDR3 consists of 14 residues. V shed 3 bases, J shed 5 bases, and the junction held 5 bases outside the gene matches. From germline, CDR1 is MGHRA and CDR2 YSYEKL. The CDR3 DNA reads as TGCGCCAGCAGCCAGGGACAGGTAGGGACTGAAGCTTTCTTT. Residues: CASSQGQVGTEAFF.

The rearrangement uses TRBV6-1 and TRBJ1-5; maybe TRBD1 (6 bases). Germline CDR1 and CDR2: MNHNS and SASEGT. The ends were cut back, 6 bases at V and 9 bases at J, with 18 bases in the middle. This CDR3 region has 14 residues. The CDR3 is CASSAGDGPWPQHF. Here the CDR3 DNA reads TGTGCCAGCAGCGCAGGGGACGGACCCTGGCCCCAGCATTTT.

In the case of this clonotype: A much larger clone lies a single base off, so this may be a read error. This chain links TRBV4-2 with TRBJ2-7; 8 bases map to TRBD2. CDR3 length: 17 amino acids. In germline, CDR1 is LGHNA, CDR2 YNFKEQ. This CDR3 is CVSSQERPSGFSYEQYF. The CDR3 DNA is TGTGTCAGCAGCCAAGAACGGCCTAGCGGGTTCTCCTACGAGCAGTACTTC.

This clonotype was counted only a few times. CDR3 coding DNA: TGCAGTGCTAGGGGGGGCGGGGGCCTGCAACACTTGTACCAAGAGACCCAGTACTTC. Translation gives CSARGGGGLQHLYQETQYF. The chain joins TRBV20-1 to TRBJ2-5; weak D call: TRBD2 (7 bases). The CDR3 totals 19 residues. The V end was cut by 3 bases, the J end by 0 bases, with 26 bases between. Germline V gene data show CDR1 as DFQATT and CDR2 as SNEGSKA (reference sequence).

The chain's CDR3 is CASTRGLELRDTQYF. The DNA for the CDR3 is TGTGCCAGCACCCGGGGGTTGGAATTAAGAGATACGCAGTATTTT. The chain links TRBV12-3 or TRBV12-4 to TRBJ2-3; a possible D gene is TRBD2 (6 bases). Deletions cut 7 bases from V and 5 bases from J, with 19 bases between. The CDR3 sequence is 15 residues long.

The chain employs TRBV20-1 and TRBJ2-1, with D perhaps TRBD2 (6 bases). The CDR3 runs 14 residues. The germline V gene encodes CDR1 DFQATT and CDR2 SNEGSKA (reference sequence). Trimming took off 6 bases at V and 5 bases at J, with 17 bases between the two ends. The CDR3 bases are TGCAGTGCCACCCGCGGGACTCTTAACAATGAGCAGTTCTTC. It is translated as CSATRGTLNNEQFF.

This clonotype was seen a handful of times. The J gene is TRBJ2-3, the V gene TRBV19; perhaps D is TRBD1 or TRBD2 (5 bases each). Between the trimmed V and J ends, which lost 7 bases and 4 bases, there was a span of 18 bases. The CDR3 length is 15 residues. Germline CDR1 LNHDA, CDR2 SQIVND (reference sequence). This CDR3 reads CASTPRGRGADTQYF. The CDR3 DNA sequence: TGTGCCAGTACCCCTCGGGGCAGAGGGGCAGATACGCAGTATTTT.

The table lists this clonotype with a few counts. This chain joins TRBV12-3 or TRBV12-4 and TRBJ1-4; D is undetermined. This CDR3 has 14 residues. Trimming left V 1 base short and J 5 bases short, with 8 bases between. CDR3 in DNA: TGTGCCAGCAGTTTAGATGTACTCAATGAAAAACTGTTTTTT. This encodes CASSLDVLNEKLFF.

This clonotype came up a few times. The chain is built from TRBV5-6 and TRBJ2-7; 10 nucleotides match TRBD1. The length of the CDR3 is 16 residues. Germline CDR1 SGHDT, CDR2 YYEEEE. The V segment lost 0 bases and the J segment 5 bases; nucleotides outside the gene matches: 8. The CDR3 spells CASSLGGDRGHDEQYF. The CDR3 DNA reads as TGTGCCAGCAGCTTGGGAGGAGACAGGGGGCACGACGAGCAGTACTTC.